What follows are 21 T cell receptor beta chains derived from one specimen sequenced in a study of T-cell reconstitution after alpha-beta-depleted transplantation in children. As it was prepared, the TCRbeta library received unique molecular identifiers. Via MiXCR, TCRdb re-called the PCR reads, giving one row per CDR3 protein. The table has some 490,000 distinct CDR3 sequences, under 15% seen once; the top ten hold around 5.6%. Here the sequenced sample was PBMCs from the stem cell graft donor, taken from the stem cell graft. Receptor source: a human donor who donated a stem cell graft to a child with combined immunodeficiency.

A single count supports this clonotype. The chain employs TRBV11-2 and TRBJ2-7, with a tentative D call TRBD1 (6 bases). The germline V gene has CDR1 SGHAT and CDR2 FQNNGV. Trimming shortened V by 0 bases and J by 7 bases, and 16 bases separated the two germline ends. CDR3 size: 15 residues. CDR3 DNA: TGTGCCAGCAGCTTAGAGGGACAAACACAACTTGAGCAGTACTTC. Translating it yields CASSLEGQTQLEQYF.

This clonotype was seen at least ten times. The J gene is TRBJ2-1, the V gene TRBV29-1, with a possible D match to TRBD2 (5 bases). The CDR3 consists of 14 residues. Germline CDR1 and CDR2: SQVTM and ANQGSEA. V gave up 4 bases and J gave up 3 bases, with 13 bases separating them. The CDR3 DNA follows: TGCAGCGTTGTGGGAGACACAATCTACAATGAGCAGTTCTTC. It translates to CSVVGDTIYNEQFF.

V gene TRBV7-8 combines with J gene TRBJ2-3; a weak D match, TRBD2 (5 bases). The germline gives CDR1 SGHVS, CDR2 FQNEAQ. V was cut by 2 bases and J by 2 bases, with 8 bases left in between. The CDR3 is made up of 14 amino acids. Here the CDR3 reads CASSLWRATDTQYF. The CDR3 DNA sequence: TGTGCCAGCAGCTTATGGCGGGCCACAGATACGCAGTATTTT.

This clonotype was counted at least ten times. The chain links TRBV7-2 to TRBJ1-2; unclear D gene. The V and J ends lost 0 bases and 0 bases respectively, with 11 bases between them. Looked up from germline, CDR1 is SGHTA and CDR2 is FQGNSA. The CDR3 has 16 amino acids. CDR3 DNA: TGTGCCAGCAGCTTAGCGTTTGCGGCGACTAACTATGGCTACACCTTC. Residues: CASSLAFAATNYGYTF.

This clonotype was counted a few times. The CDR3 region has the DNA TGTGCCAGCTATAGCGGTATTAGCACAGATACGCAGTATTTT. This translates into CASYSGISTDTQYF. The rearrangement uses TRBV3-1 and TRBJ2-3, with D possibly TRBD2 on 6 matching bases. V was pared by 8 bases and J by 0 bases, with 12 bases between. CDR3 length: 14 residues. The germline V gene encodes CDR1 LGHDT and CDR2 YNNKEL (reference sequence).

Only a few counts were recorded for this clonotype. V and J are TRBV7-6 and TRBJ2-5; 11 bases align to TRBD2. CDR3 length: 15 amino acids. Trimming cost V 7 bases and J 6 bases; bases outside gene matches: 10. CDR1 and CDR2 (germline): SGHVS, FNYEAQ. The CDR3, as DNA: TGTGCCAGCACCCAGACCCCTAGCGGGGGGCAGACCCAGTACTTC. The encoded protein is CASTQTPSGGQTQYF.

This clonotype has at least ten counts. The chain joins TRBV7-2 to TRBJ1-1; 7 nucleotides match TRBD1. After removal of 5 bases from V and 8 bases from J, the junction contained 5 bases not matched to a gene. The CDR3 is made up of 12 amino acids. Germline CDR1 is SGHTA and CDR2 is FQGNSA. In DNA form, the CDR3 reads TGTGCCAGCAGCCCGGGACAGCTAGAAGCTTTCTTT. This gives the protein CASSPGQLEAFF.

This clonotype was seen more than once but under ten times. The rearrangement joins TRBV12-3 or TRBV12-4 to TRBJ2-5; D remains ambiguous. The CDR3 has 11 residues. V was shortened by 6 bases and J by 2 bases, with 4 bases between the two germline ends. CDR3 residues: CASRFQETQYF. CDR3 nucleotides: TGTGCCAGCAGATTTCAAGAGACCCAGTACTTC.

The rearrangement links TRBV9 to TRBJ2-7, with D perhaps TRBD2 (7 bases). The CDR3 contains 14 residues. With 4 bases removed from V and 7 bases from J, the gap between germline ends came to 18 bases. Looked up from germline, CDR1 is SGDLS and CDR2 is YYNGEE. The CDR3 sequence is CASSPSGGAGEQYF. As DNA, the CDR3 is TGTGCCAGCAGCCCCAGTGGGGGGGCAGGTGAGCAGTACTTC.

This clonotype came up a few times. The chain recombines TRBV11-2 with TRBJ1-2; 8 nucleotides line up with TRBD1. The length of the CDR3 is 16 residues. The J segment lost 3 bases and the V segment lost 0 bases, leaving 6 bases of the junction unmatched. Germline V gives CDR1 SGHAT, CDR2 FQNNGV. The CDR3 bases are TGTGCCAGCAGCTTAGAGCCAGGGGGCGCAGACTATGGCTACACCTTC. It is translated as CASSLEPGGADYGYTF.

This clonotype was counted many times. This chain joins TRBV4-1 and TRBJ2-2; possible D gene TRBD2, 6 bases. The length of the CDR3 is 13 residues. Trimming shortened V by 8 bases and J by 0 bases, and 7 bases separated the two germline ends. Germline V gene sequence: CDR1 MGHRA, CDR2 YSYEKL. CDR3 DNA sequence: TGCGCCAGCTCGGGGGCGAACACCGGGGAGCTGTTTTTT. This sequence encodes CASSGANTGELFF.

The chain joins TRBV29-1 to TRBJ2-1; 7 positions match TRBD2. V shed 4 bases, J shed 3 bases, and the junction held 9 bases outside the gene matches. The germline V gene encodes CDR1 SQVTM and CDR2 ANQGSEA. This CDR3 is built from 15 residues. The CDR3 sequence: CSVVSGGRNYNEQFF. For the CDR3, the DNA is TGCAGCGTTGTTTCGGGAGGTCGTAACTACAATGAGCAGTTCTTC.

The CDR3 DNA reads as TGCAGCGCCTTGTCGGGATTTCCCTACAATGAGCAGTTCTTC. Amino acids: CSALSGFPYNEQFF. The chain is built from TRBV29-1 and TRBJ2-1; D possibly corresponds to TRBD2 (5 bases). The CDR3 runs 14 residues. Trimming shortened V by 7 bases and J by 2 bases, and 15 bases separated the two germline ends. CDR1 SQVTM and CDR2 ANQGSEA come from the germline V gene.

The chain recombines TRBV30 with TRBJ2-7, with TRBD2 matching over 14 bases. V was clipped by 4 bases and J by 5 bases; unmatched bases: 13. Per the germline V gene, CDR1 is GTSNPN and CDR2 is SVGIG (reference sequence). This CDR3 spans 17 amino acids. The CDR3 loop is CAWKGLAGGVPYHEQYF. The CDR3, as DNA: TGTGCCTGGAAAGGACTAGCGGGGGGCGTCCCTTACCACGAGCAGTACTTC.

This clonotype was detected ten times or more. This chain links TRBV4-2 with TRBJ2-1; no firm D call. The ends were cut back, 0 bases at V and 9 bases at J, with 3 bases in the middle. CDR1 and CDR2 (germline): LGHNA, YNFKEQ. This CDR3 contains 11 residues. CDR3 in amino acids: CASSQETEQFF. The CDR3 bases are TGTGCCAGCAGCCAAGAAACTGAGCAGTTCTTC.

Here the CDR3 reads CASSLMDYYEQYF. The CDR3 region has the DNA TGCGCCAGCAGCTTGATGGATTACTACGAGCAGTACTTC. V gene TRBV5-1 combines with J gene TRBJ2-7; D not resolved. This CDR3 contains 13 residues. V was shortened by 1 base and J by 3 bases, with 8 bases between the two germline ends. Germline values: CDR1 SGHRS, CDR2 YFSETQ.

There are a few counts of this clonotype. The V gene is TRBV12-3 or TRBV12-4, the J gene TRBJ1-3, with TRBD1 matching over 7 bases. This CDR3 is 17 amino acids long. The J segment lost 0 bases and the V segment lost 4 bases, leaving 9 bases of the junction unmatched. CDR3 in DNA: TGTGCCAGCAGTTATCCGGACAGGTCGAGCTCTGGAAACACCATATATTTT. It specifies CASSYPDRSSSGNTIYF.

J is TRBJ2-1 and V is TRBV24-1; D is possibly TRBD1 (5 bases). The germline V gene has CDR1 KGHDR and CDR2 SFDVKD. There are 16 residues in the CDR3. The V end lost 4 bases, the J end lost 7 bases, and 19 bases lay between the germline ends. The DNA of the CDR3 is TGTGCCACCAGTGACGTCGGCAGGGTGTCATTGAATGAGCAGTTCTTC. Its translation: CATSDVGRVSLNEQFF.

The CDR3: CASSALAAWEQFF. The CDR3, as DNA: TGTGCCAGCAGCGCCCTTGCGGCCTGGGAGCAGTTCTTC. The gene calls are TRBV7-8 and TRBJ2-1; D is unresolved. CDR1 is SGHVS, CDR2 FQNEAQ, per germline. This CDR3 has 13 amino acids. V was trimmed by 5 bases and J by 10 bases, leaving 15 bases between them.

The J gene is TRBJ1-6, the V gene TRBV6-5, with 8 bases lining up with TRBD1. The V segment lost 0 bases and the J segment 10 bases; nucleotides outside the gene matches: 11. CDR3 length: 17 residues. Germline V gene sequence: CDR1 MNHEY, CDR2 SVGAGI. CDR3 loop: CASSYSPRLAGGSPLHF. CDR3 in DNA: TGTGCCAGCAGTTACTCCCCAAGGCTCGCAGGGGGCTCACCCCTCCACTTT.

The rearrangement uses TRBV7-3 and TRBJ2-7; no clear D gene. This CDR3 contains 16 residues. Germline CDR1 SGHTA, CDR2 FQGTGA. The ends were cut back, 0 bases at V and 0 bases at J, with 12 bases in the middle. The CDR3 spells CASSLTADASSYEQYF. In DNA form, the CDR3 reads TGTGCCAGCAGCTTAACGGCTGACGCGAGCTCCTACGAGCAGTACTTC. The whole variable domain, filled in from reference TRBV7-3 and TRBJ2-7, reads GAGVSQTPSNKVTEKGKYVELRCDPISGHTALYWYRQSLGQGPEFLIYFQGTGAADDSGLPNDRFFAVRPEGSVSTLKIQRTERGDSAVYLCASSLTADASSYEQYFGPGTRLTVT.